A single sample gave rise to the 5 T cell receptor beta chains below, sequenced in a study of blood T cell repertoires in COVID-19. Assay: immunoSEQ multiplex PCR; the TCRdb copy retains only in-frame clones and omits some. In the table there are about 110,000 clones, 60% to 80% of which are singletons. Sample: peripheral blood. Receptor source: a human donor with acute or convalescent COVID-19. The donor label of this sample is uncertain.

The J gene is TRBJ2-4, the V gene TRBV5-5, with TRBD2 identical over 12 bases. CDR1 is SGHKS and CDR2 is YYEKEE in the germline V gene (reference sequence). This CDR3 is 14 amino acids long. Trimming removed 5 bases from V and 7 bases from J; junction bases left unmatched: 4. The CDR3 nucleotides read TGTGCCAGCAGGGCCGGGACTAGCGGGAACATTCAGTACTTC. As protein: CASRAGTSGNIQYF.

The rearrangement links TRBV6-5 to TRBJ2-6, with D perhaps TRBD1 (6 bases). Per the germline V gene, CDR1 is MNHEY and CDR2 is SVGAGI. The V end lost 8 bases, the J end lost 0 bases, and 11 bases lay between the germline ends. This CDR3 has 15 residues. The CDR3 loop is CASGTIASGANVLTF. The CDR3 DNA reads as TGTGCCAGCGGGACAATCGCCTCTGGGGCCAACGTCCTGACTTTC.

The chain has TRBV28 and TRBJ1-1; TRBD1 agrees at 10 bases. V lost 2 bases to trimming and J lost 1 base; unmatched junction nucleotides: 4. This CDR3 comprises 16 residues. Per germline, CDR1 MDHEN and CDR2 SYDVKM. This CDR3 is CASSLRTGGRNTEAFF. CDR3 nucleotide sequence: TGTGCCAGCAGTTTAAGGACAGGGGGTAGGAACACTGAAGCTTTCTTT.

A few counts support this clone. V and J are TRBV19 and TRBJ1-1; D perhaps matches TRBD1 (6 bases). The germline V gene has CDR1 LNHDA and CDR2 SQIVND (reference sequence). The length of the CDR3 is 15 residues. Trimming left V 6 bases short and J 3 bases short, with 17 bases between. The CDR3 sequence is CASRAEQGADTEAFF. DNA of the CDR3: TGTGCCAGTAGAGCGGAACAGGGCGCGGACACTGAAGCTTTCTTT. The variable domain in full, with the rest retrieved from reference TRBV19 and TRBJ1-1, is DGGITQSPKYLFRKEGQNVTLSCEQNLNHDAMYWYRQDPGQGLRLIYYSQIVNDFQKGDIAEGYSVSREKKESFPLTVTSAQKNPTAFYLCASRAEQGADTEAFFGQGTRLTVV.

The count of this clone is one. This sequence joins TRBV2 and TRBJ2-3; perhaps TRBD1 as D (6 bases). CDR1 and CDR2 (germline): SNHLY, FYNNEI. The CDR3 loop spans 19 amino acids. Trimming took 10 bases from V and 0 from J, leaving 29 bases between them. Here the CDR3 DNA reads TGTGCCACCCTCCCCCCCGGGACACGGCTCGGCGGAAGCACAGATACGCAGTATTTT. It yields the protein CATLPPGTRLGGSTDTQYF. Looking up the rest from reference TRBV2 and TRBJ2-3 gives the full variable domain: EPEVTQTPSHQVTQMGQEVILRCVPISNHLYFYWYRQILGQKVEFLVSFYNNEISEKSEIFDDQFSVERPDGSNFTLKIRSTKLEDSAMYFCATLPPGTRLGGSTDTQYFGPGTRLTVL.